This TCR beta chain stems from a study of naive and memory T cell subsets. Regarding the study as a whole: Naive repertoires, especially CD8, held a few larger clonotypes, possibly memory cells re-expressing CD45RA. Over 85% of naive TCR sequences appeared only once, unlike memory subsets.

Overnight CMV lysate stimulation of fresh PBMCs defined donor CMV status by CD4+ IFNgamma. Four subsets defined by CD45RA and CD27 were sorted after CD3, CD4, CD8 and live/dead staining. This clonotype has only a few counts. No antigen is known for it. The beta constant-region primer was an equimolar mix of two oligonucleotides covering TRBC1 and TRBC2. The ligated cDNA underwent four PCR rounds using SP2 and nested alpha and beta constant-region primers. A 12-nucleotide UMI and the SP2 primer were added to the cDNA 3' end by oligonucleotide ligation. TCRdb reanalysed the UMI-ligation and nested PCR reads using MiXCR and keeps one entry per CDR3 protein. This sample has about 160,000 distinct CDR3 sequences, with roughly 22% found just once. This CDR3 is 14 amino acids long. J lost 4 bases, V lost 5 bases, and 3 bases had no gene match.

The chain recombines TRBV12-3 or TRBV12-4 with TRBJ2-1; 9 positions match TRBD2. The receptor comes from a human donor in good health. Sequenced material: naive CD4+ T cells from blood. DNA for the CDR3: TGTGCCAGCAGTCGACTAGCGGTTTACAATGAGCAGTTCTTC. Its translation is CASSRLAVYNEQFF.